This T cell receptor beta chain stems from a study of untreated major depressive disorder. Clones were read by immunoSEQ multiplex PCR, and TCRdb kept only the in-frame ones, dropping some. The sample holds just over 20,000 clones, 70% to 90% seen once. The TCR originated in a woman aged 25-40 years in good health. The sample was CD4+ T cells from PBMCs.

Written as DNA, the CDR3 is TGTGCCAAGAGCACGTCTCATTCACCCCTCCACTTT. It translates to CAKSTSHSPLHF. The chain couples TRBV2 to TRBJ1-6; D is unclear. Germline lookup yields CDR1 SNHLY and CDR2 FYNNEI. Trimming took 10 bases from V and 8 from J, leaving 12 bases between them. This CDR3 comprises 12 residues.